This T cell receptor (beta chain) was sequenced for a study of regulatory T cells in long-lasting Graves disease. Through Arm-PCR of CDR3 regions and iRepertoire HTBI primers, TCR beta libraries were built. One entry per CDR3 protein, called by TCRdb with MiXCR from the multiplex PCR reads. In the table there are about 210,000 distinct CDR3 sequences, roughly 19% of which are singletons. V was pared by 1 base and J by 1 base, with 10 bases between. This CDR3 contains 15 residues. CDR1 is SGDLS and CDR2 is YYNGEE in the germline V gene. Time point noted: newly diagnosed GD, antithyroid drugs for less than 3 months. From RNA extracted from PBMCs, the TCR library was made. In Xi'an, China, an endocrinology department was the source of patients. The data were also submitted as part of a second study, on T cells in Graves' hyperthyroidism and ophthalmopathy. As that report states: Initially, a first-round RT-PCR of the TCR CDR3 employed the HTBI primer set.

The TCR comes from a woman aged 25 to 39 with Graves disease. The V and J genes are TRBV9 and TRBJ2-3; D is possibly TRBD1 or TRBD2 (5 bases each). The sample in question was peripheral blood mononuclear cells (PBMCs), obtained at new diagnosis, from a patient treated with antithyroid drugs. The CDR3 DNA reads TGTGCCAGCAGCGTACGAGTGGGGGGCACAGATACGCAGTATTTT. Its protein product is CASSVRVGGTDTQYF.